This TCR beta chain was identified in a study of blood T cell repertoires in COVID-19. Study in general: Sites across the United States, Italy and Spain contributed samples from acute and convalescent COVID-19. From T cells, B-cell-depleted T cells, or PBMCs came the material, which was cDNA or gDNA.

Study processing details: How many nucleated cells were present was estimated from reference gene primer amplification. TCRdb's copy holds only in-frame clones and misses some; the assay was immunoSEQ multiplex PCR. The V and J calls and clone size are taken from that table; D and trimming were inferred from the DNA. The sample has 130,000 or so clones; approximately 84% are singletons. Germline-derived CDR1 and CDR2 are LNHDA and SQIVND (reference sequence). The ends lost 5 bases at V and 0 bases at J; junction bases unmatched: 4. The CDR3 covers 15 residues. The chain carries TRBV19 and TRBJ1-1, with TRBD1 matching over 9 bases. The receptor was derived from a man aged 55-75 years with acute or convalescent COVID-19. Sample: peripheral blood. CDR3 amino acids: CASSFRTGVNTEAFF. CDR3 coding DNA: TGTGCCAGTAGTTTCCGGACAGGGGTGAACACTGAAGCTTTCTTT.